What follows is one TCR beta chain and its context. Its antigen remains unidentified. Trimming took 6 bases from V and 7 from J, leaving 16 bases between them. From germline, CDR1 is GTSNPN and CDR2 SVGIG (reference sequence). The CDR3 has 12 residues. The treatment was: oral pan-JAK inhibitor, 5-10 mg twice daily. The data were taken from a study of CD8+ T cells in alopecia areata. Study-level information: Disease severity was quantified as SALT score of affected scalp area. Findings of the study overall: The link between baseline CD8+ expansion and response remains uncertain with one nonresponder. Significant decreases in scalp clonality and expanded CD8+ clones followed tofacitinib treatment.

cDNA reverse transcribed from extracted RNA served as the sequencing template. Here immunoSEQ multiplex PCR was the method, and the copy in TCRdb shows in-frame clones only, minus some. The sample holds approximately 210,000 clones, about 40% seen once. This chain joins TRBV30 and TRBJ2-7, with no clear D. Sequencing was performed on CD4+ T cells sorted from blood, taken around week 37, from a patient treated with tofacitinib. The TCR originated in a human donor with alopecia areata. The DNA of the CDR3 is TGTGCCTGTATCCCCCCTAGTTTGGAGCAGTACTTC. Its translation: CACIPPSLEQYF.